This T cell receptor (beta chain) was profiled in a study of cytomegalovirus exposure and HLA in healthy donors. Study findings and constraints: Sequencing had likely introduced a cluster of highly shared sequence variants as an artifact. Of the V segments, some could not be distinguished, including TRBV6-2 and TRBV6-3, and were excluded. Other equally common chains were less clonally expanded than HLA-associated TCR beta chains, a later analysis showed.

With 60 Vbeta and 13 Jbeta primers, the PCR was carried out. Profiling relied on immunoSEQ multiplex PCR, and the TCRdb table lists in-frame clones only, not all of them. The sample has 150,000 to 200,000 clones; approximately 80% are singletons. Details on this clone: Its cognate antigen is unknown.

CDR1 SGDLS and CDR2 YYNGEE come from the germline V gene. The CDR3 consists of 15 residues. V was pared by 0 bases and J by 0 bases, with 3 bases of the junction left unmatched. Specimen: PBMCs. This clonotype originated in a woman between 50 and 59 years old in good health and CMV-seronegative. The rearrangement joins TRBV9 to TRBJ2-7, with 7 bases aligning to TRBD2. The CDR3 DNA reads TGTGCCAGCAGCGTAGGGGACTATGACTCCTACGAGCAGTACTTC. It codes for CASSVGDYDSYEQYF.